This T cell receptor beta chain was retrieved from a study of shared clonotypes between healthy human individuals. CDR3 length: 17 amino acids. Trimming took 5 bases from V and 3 from J, leaving 19 bases between them. CDR1 WSHSY and CDR2 SAAADI come from the germline V gene. On this clone itself: The antigen is unknown.

The assay was immunoSEQ multiplex PCR, and TCRdb's table has in-frame clones only and misses some. In the table there are some 2,000,000 clones, roughly 96% of which are singletons. Overall study results and limits: In having few donors, the study represented limited genetic and exposure-history diversity.

Participating donors were healthy, HIV-negative adults free of recent acute infections or vaccinations. Splitting of CD4+ cells produced CD45RA+ naive and CD45RA-negative memory subsets. The sequenced sample was naive CD4+ T cells sorted from blood. As for subset: CD45RA+ positively selected. This clonotype originated in a man between 18 and 35 years old in good health. The chain is built from TRBV10-2 and TRBJ2-2; tentative D call: TRBD2 (6 bases). The CDR3 sequence is CASSPWDSGMDTGELFF. CDR3 nucleotide sequence: TGCGCCAGCAGTCCCTGGGACTCGGGGATGGACACCGGGGAGCTGTTTTTT.